This T cell receptor (beta chain) was retrieved from a study of OX40 agonist ivuxolimab in advanced cancers. Using immunoSEQ multiplex PCR, the repertoire was profiled, and TCRdb retains in-frame clones only, with some absent. The table records about 64,000 clones, 80% to 90% of them present only once. The CDR3 extends over 16 amino acids. Germline-derived CDR1 and CDR2 are SQVTM and ANQGSEA. V shed 0 bases, J shed 3 bases, and the junction held 11 bases outside the gene matches. The material sequenced was CD4+ or CD8+ T cells sorted from blood, taken in a trial of the OX40 agonist ivuxolimab. The rearrangement joins TRBV29-1 to TRBJ2-7, with 7 nucleotides matching TRBD1. The origin of this receptor is an adult with an advanced solid tumor such as melanoma, head and neck, liver or kidney cancer. CDR3 bases: TGCAGCGTTGAAGATCCCCGACAGGGCAACCTCTACGAGCAGTACTTC. Amino acids: CSVEDPRQGNLYEQYF.